The 22 T cell receptor beta chains in this list originate from one sample, sequenced in a study of T cells after yellow fever vaccination. TCRdb passed the 5' RACE reads through MiXCR, listing each CDR3 protein once. The sample lists hundreds of thousands of distinct CDR3 sequences; 9% to 15% were seen once. The sample was PBMCs, taken on the day of the yellow fever booster vaccination. These receptors were taken from a man aged 25-45 years who received the YFV17D yellow fever vaccine.

This clonotype was seen many times. The chain combines TRBV7-9 with TRBJ2-1; 11 nucleotides line up with TRBD2. V was pared by 5 bases and J by 6 bases, with 6 bases of the junction left unmatched. Per germline, CDR1 SEHNR and CDR2 FQNEAQ (reference sequence). This CDR3 comprises 15 residues. The CDR3 here is CASSPTSGSFNEQFF. The DNA of the CDR3 is TGTGCCAGCAGCCCAACTAGCGGGAGTTTCAATGAGCAGTTCTTC.

The V gene is TRBV7-8, the J gene TRBJ1-6; D is possibly TRBD1 (5 bases). With 4 bases removed from V and 8 bases from J, the gap between germline ends came to 12 bases. Germline values: CDR1 SGHVS, CDR2 FQNEAQ. The CDR3 sequence is 14 residues long. The DNA for the CDR3 is TGTGCCAGCAGCTCCACGGACACCGATTCACCCCTCCACTTT. Translation: CASSSTDTDSPLHF.

The gene calls are TRBV27 and TRBJ2-1; the D is unclear. V lost 1 base and J lost 9, with 16 bases in between. Germline CDR1 is MNHEY and CDR2 is SMNVEV (reference sequence). The CDR3 sequence is 15 residues long. The CDR3 is CASSLFPPVASEQFF. The CDR3, as DNA: TGTGCCAGCAGTTTATTCCCCCCGGTTGCAAGTGAGCAGTTCTTC.

The gene calls are TRBV12-3 or TRBV12-4 and TRBJ2-7, with TRBD1 identical over 9 bases. There are 15 residues in the CDR3. J was trimmed by 1 base and V by 6 bases; bases with no gene match: 7. The DNA for the CDR3 is TGTGCCAGCAGGCCCCCGGGACAGGGATCCTACGAGCAGTACTTC. Translation: CASRPPGQGSYEQYF.

The chain joins TRBV19 to TRBJ2-3, with 11 bases identical to TRBD2. The CDR3 is 15 residues long. V was pared by 5 bases and J by 5 bases, with 6 bases of the junction left unmatched. Germline CDR1 is LNHDA and CDR2 is SQIVND (reference sequence). CDR3 sequence: CASSLAGGGRDTQYF. As DNA, the CDR3 is TGTGCCAGTAGTCTAGCGGGAGGAGGAAGAGATACGCAGTATTTT.

This clonotype was picked up a small number of times. This rearrangement joins TRBV7-2 to TRBJ2-7; the D is unclear. Germline values: CDR1 SGHTA, CDR2 FQGNSA. Deletions cut 1 base from V and 6 bases from J, with 10 bases between. CDR3 length equals 13 residues. The CDR3 protein is CASSLEATREQYF. For the CDR3, the DNA is TGTGCCAGCAGCTTAGAGGCGACTCGCGAGCAGTACTTC.

This clonotype was picked up a small number of times. V is TRBV9 and J is TRBJ2-1; 12 bases are shared with TRBD2. The CDR3 spans 18 residues. J was trimmed by 2 bases and V by 4 bases; bases with no gene match: 10. CDR1 is SGDLS and CDR2 is YYNGEE in the germline V gene. CDR3 residues: CASSPSGTSGSPYNEQFF. The CDR3 nucleotides read TGTGCCAGCAGCCCCTCCGGGACTAGCGGGTCCCCCTACAATGAGCAGTTCTTC.

This clonotype was seen more than once but under ten times. The chain is built from TRBV6-2 or TRBV6-3 and TRBJ1-2; no clear D. The V and J ends lost 5 bases and 4 bases respectively, with 8 bases between them. The CDR3 has 12 amino acids. Germline assignment: CDR1 MNHEY and CDR2 SVGEGT. The CDR3 DNA sequence: TGTGCCAGCAGTAAGGCGGCCTATGGCTACACCTTC. This gives the protein CASSKAAYGYTF.

J is TRBJ2-2 and V is TRBV5-1; 8 nucleotides line up with TRBD2. Germline lookup yields CDR1 SGHRS and CDR2 YFSETQ. J gave up 3 bases and V 0 bases, and 4 bases lay outside the gene matches. The CDR3 loop spans 16 amino acids. The CDR3 here is CASSLVAGRDTGELFF. As DNA, the CDR3 is TGCGCCAGCAGCTTGGTGGCCGGGAGGGACACCGGGGAGCTGTTTTTT.

The rearrangement uses TRBV6-2 or TRBV6-3 and TRBJ1-5; TRBD1 aligns across 10 bases. Germline V gene data show CDR1 as MNHEY and CDR2 as SVGEGT. J lost 5 bases, V lost 6 bases, and 7 bases had no gene match. The CDR3 runs to 15 residues. CDR3: CASRTGTGDDQPQHF. CDR3 nucleotide sequence: TGTGCCAGCAGAACCGGGACAGGGGACGATCAGCCCCAGCATTTT.

This clonotype was observed a handful of times. The genes are TRBV6-5 and TRBJ2-1; no clear D. CDR1 and CDR2 from the germline V gene are MNHEY and SVGAGI. This CDR3 is 16 amino acids long. V was pared by 2 bases and J by 0 bases, with 11 bases between. CDR3 coding DNA: TGTGCCAGCAGTTACCAACTCGTGCGCTCCTACAATGAGCAGTTCTTC. As protein: CASSYQLVRSYNEQFF.

J is TRBJ2-3 and V is TRBV20-1; perhaps TRBD2 as D (5 bases). Germline V gene sequence: CDR1 DFQATT, CDR2 SNEGSKA (reference sequence). V was cut by 1 base and J by 2 bases, with 16 bases left in between. This CDR3 has 16 amino acids. The CDR3 loop reads CSARVRRGQHTDTQYF. The CDR3 DNA sequence: TGCAGTGCTAGAGTCCGTCGAGGGCAACACACAGATACGCAGTATTTT.

V usage is TRBV20-1 and J usage is TRBJ2-7; 9 nucleotides line up with TRBD1. CDR3 length: 14 residues. After removal of 1 base from V and 10 bases from J, the junction contained 11 bases not matched to a gene. Germline-derived CDR1 and CDR2 are DFQATT and SNEGSKA (reference sequence). CDR3 nucleotide sequence: TGCAGTGCTAGAGGTCACCGGGACAGGGCTGTCCAGTACTTC. This gives the protein CSARGHRDRAVQYF.

The chain has TRBV10-3 and TRBJ1-1, with D tentatively TRBD1 (5 bases). Deletions cut 0 bases from V and 1 base from J, with 9 bases between. This CDR3 has 15 amino acids. CDR1 and CDR2 from the germline V gene are ENHRY and SYGVKD. Here the CDR3 DNA reads TGTGCCATCAGTGAGTCGGATGGGGCGAACACTGAAGCTTTCTTT. Protein product: CAISESDGANTEAFF.

The rearrangement links TRBV20-1 to TRBJ1-1; 7 bases line up with TRBD1. Germline assignment: CDR1 DFQATT and CDR2 SNEGSKA (reference sequence). The CDR3 loop spans 15 amino acids. Trimming at V came to 2 bases and at J to 8 bases, leaving 14 bases not matched to a gene. The CDR3 sequence is CSARLLDRDVREAFF. The CDR3 region has the DNA TGCAGTGCTAGACTACTTGACAGGGACGTAAGGGAAGCTTTCTTT.

V is TRBV12-3 or TRBV12-4 and J is TRBJ1-5; D unclear. Trimming shortened V by 7 bases and J by 7 bases, and 11 bases separated the two germline ends. The CDR3 totals 12 residues. The CDR3 sequence is CASTISPQPQHF. In nucleotides, the CDR3 is TGTGCCAGCACTATATCGCCCCAGCCCCAGCATTTT.

V is TRBV5-1 and J is TRBJ1-1; maybe TRBD1 (5 bases). Between the trimmed V and J ends, which lost 6 bases and 1 base, there was a span of 7 bases. This CDR3 contains 12 residues. Germline CDR1 SGHRS, CDR2 YFSETQ. CDR3 in amino acids: CASIGANTEAFF. CDR3 DNA sequence: TGCGCCAGCATCGGGGCGAACACTGAAGCTTTCTTT.

This sequence joins TRBV30 and TRBJ2-5; no clear D. The CDR3 loop spans 12 amino acids. The germline V gene encodes CDR1 GTSNPN and CDR2 SVGIG (reference sequence). With 5 bases removed from V and 5 bases from J, the gap between germline ends came to 12 bases. This CDR3 is CAWAPRWETQYF. The CDR3 DNA reads TGTGCCTGGGCACCCCGTTGGGAGACCCAGTACTTC.

This clonotype was detected only a few times. This chain links TRBV20-1 with TRBJ2-1, with D maybe TRBD2 (5 bases). V lost 5 bases and J 3 bases, leaving 11 bases between the germline ends. This CDR3 is built from 13 residues. Germline lookup yields CDR1 DFQATT and CDR2 SNEGSKA (reference sequence). CDR3 coding DNA: TGCAGTGCTCCGATAGCGAACTACAATGAGCAGTTCTTC. Amino acid sequence: CSAPIANYNEQFF.

This chain uses TRBV20-1 with TRBJ1-5, with a tentative D call TRBD1 (5 bases). Trimming removed 2 bases at V and 4 bases at J, with 12 bases between. Looked up from germline, CDR1 is DFQATT and CDR2 is SNEGSKA (reference sequence). The CDR3 covers 14 residues. Here the CDR3 DNA reads TGCAGTGCTAGATTGATCCAGGGTAATCAGCCCCAGCATTTT. This translates into CSARLIQGNQPQHF.

The genes are TRBV5-1 and TRBJ2-1, with 7 bases that match TRBD1. The CDR3 extends over 14 amino acids. V dropped 4 bases and J dropped 6; count of bases not matched to a gene: 7. The germline V gene has CDR1 SGHRS and CDR2 YFSETQ. This chain's CDR3 is CASSGGQPSNEQFF. The CDR3 nucleotides are TGCGCCAGCAGCGGGGGACAGCCATCCAATGAGCAGTTCTTC.

This clonotype was recorded many times. The chain carries TRBV20-1 and TRBJ1-2, with D unclear. V was trimmed by 3 bases and J by 8 bases, leaving 10 bases between them. The CDR3 length is 11 residues. Per the germline V gene, CDR1 is DFQATT and CDR2 is SNEGSKA (reference sequence). The CDR3 here is CSARVITGYTF. CDR3 bases: TGCAGTGCTAGGGTGATAACGGGCTACACCTTC.